The entry that follows covers one T cell receptor beta chain sequence. The data stem from a study of technical replicates of blood from a handful of donors. Clones were read by immunoSEQ multiplex PCR, and TCRdb kept only the in-frame ones, dropping some. The data hold 65,000 to 80,000 clones, with over 95% observed a single time. The sequence was collected from a human donor in good health. The specimen sequenced was T cells isolated from PBMCs.

CDR3 DNA sequence: TGTGCCAGTAGTCCAGAGGGGGTGAGAACTGAAGCTTTCTTT. Translation: CASSPEGVRTEAFF. The chain couples TRBV19 to TRBJ1-1, with a tentative D call TRBD1 (6 bases). Germline loops: CDR1 LNHDA, CDR2 SQIVND (reference sequence). CDR3 length: 14 residues. V lost 5 bases and J lost 5, with 15 bases in between.